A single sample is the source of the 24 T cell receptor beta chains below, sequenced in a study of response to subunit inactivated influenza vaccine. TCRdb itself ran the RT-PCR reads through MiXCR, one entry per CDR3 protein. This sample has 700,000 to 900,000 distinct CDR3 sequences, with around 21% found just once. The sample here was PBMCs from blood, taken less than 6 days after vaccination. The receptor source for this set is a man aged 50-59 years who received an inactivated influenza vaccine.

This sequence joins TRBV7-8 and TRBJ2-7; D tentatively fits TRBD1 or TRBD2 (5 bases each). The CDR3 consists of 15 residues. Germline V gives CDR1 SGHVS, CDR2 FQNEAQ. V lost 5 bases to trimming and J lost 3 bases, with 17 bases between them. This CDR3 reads CASSPAEGPLYEQYF. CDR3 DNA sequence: TGTGCCAGCAGCCCAGCAGAGGGACCCCTCTACGAGCAGTACTTC.

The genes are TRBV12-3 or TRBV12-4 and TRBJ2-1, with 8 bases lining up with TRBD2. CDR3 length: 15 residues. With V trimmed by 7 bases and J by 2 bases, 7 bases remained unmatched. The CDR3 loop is CASTPSGGPYNEQFF. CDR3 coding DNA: TGTGCCAGCACCCCCAGCGGGGGCCCCTACAATGAGCAGTTCTTC.

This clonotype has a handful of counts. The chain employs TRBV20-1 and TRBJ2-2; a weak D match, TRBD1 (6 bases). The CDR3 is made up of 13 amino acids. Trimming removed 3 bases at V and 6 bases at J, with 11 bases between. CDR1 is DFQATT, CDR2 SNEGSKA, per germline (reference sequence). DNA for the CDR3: TGCAGTGCTAGCACAGGGATTCCCGGGGAGCTGTTTTTT. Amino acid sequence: CSASTGIPGELFF.

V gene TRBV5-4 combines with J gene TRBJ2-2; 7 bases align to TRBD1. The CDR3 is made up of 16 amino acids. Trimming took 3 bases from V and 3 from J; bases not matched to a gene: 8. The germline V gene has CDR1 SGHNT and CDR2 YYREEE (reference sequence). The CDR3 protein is CASSSVGQAHTGELFF. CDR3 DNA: TGTGCCAGCAGCTCAGTCGGACAGGCACACACCGGGGAGCTGTTTTTT.

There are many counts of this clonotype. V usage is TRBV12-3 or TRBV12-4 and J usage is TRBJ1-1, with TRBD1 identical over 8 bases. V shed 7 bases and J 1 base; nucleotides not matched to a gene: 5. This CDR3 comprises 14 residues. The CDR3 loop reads CASKGQGANTEAFF. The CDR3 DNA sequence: TGTGCCAGCAAAGGACAGGGAGCGAACACTGAAGCTTTCTTT.

The CDR3 nucleotides read TGTGCCAGCAGTCGCCGACTTGGCGAGCAGTACTTC. It specifies CASSRRLGEQYF. V gene TRBV7-2 combines with J gene TRBJ2-7; D is undetermined. The V and J ends lost 6 bases and 6 bases respectively, with 12 bases between them. The CDR3 loop spans 12 amino acids. The germline V gene encodes CDR1 SGHTA and CDR2 FQGNSA.

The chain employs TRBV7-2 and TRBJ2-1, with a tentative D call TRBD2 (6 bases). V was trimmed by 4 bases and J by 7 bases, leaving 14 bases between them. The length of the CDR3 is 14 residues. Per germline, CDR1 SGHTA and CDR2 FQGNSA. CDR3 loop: CASSSAGPWNEQFF. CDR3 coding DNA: TGTGCCAGCAGCTCAGCGGGCCCCTGGAATGAGCAGTTCTTC.

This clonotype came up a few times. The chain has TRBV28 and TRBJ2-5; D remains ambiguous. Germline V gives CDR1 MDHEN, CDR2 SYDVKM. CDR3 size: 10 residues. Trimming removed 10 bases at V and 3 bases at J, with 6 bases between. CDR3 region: CATREETQYF. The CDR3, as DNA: TGTGCCACCCGGGAAGAGACCCAGTACTTC.

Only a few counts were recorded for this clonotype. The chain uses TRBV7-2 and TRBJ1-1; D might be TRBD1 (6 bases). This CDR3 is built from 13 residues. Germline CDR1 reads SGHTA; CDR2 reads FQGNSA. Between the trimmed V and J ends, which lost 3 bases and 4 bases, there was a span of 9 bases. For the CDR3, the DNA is TGTGCCAGCAGCTTTAAAGGGGGCACTGAAGCTTTCTTT. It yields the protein CASSFKGGTEAFF.

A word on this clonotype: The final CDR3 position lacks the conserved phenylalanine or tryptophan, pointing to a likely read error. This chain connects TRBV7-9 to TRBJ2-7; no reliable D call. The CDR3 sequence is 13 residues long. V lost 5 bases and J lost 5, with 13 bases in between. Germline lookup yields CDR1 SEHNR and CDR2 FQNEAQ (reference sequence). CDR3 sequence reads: CASSPSNPDEQYS. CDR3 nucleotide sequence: TGTGCCAGCAGCCCCTCCAATCCTGACGAGCAGTACTCC.

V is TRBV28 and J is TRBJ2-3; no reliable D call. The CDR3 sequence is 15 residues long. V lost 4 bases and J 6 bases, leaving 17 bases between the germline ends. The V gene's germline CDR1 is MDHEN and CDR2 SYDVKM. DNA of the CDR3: TGTGCCAGCAGTTGGATTGGCAGCGAGATTGATACGCAGTATTTT. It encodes CASSWIGSEIDTQYF.

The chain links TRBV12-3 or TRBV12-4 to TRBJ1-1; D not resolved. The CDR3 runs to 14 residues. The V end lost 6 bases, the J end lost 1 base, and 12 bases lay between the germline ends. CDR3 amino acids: CASSRATQNTEAFF. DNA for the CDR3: TGTGCCAGCAGCCGGGCGACGCAGAACACTGAAGCTTTCTTT.

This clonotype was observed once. The CDR3 DNA reads as TGTGCCACCAGTGATTTGCGTATGAGCACAGATACGCAGTATTTT. Protein sequence: CATSDLRMSTDTQYF. The chain uses TRBV24-1 and TRBJ2-3; D is ambiguous. Germline assignment: CDR1 KGHDR and CDR2 SFDVKD. V lost 0 bases and J lost 0, with 6 bases in between. There are 15 residues in the CDR3.

CDR3 sequence: CAISAQGANEQFF. CDR3 bases: TGTGCCATCAGTGCGCAGGGGGCAAATGAGCAGTTCTTC. V and J are TRBV10-3 and TRBJ2-1; 8 nucleotides agree with TRBD1. CDR1 ENHRY and CDR2 SYGVKD come from the germline V gene. The CDR3 is made up of 13 amino acids. V lost 4 bases, J lost 7 bases, and 3 bases stayed unmatched.

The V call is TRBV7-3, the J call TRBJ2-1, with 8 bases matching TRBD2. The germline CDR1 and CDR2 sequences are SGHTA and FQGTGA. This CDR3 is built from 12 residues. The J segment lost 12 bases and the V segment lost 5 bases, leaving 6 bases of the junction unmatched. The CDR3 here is CASSKLAGRQFF. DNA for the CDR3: TGTGCCAGCAGCAAATTAGCGGGGAGGCAGTTCTTC.

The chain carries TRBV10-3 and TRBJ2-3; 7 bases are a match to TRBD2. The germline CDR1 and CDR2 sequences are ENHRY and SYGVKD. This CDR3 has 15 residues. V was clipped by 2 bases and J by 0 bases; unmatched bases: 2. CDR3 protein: CAISETSASTDTQYF. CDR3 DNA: TGTGCCATCAGTGAGACTAGCGCCAGCACAGATACGCAGTATTTT.

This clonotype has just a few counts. CDR3 region: CASRYLGGTGANVLTF. CDR3 in DNA: TGTGCCAGCAGGTACTTAGGGGGCACTGGGGCCAACGTCCTGACTTTC. V gene TRBV27 combines with J gene TRBJ2-6; TRBD1 aligns across 7 bases. The V gene end was trimmed by 6 bases and the J gene end by 2 bases; junction bases not matched to a gene: 7. This CDR3 has 16 residues. Germline CDR1 MNHEY, CDR2 SMNVEV (reference sequence). Looking up the rest from reference TRBV27 and TRBJ2-6 gives the full variable domain: EAQVTQNPRYLITVTGKKLTVTCSQNMNHEYMSWYRQDPGLGLRQIYYSMNVEVTDKGDVPEGYKVSRKEKRNFPLILESPSPNQTSLYFCASRYLGGTGANVLTFGAGSRLTVL.

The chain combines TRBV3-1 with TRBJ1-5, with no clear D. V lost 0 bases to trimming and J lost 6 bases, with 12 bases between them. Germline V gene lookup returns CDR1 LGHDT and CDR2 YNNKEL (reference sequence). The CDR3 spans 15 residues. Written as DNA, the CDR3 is TGTGCCAGCAGCCAAGATTATACAGTCGGTCAGCCCCAGCATTTT. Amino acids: CASSQDYTVGQPQHF.

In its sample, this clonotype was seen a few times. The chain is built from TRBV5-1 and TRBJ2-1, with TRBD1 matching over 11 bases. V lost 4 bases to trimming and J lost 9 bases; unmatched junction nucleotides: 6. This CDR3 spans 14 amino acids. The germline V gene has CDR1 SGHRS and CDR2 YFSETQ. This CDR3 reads CASSTRTGGSEQFF. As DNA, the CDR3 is TGCGCCAGCAGCACAAGGACAGGGGGCTCTGAGCAGTTCTTC.

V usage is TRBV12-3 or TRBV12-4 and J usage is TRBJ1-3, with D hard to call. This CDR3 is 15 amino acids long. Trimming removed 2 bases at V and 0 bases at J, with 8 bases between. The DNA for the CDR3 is TGTGCCAGCAGTTTAAATCAGTTCTCTGGAAACACCATATATTTT. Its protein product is CASSLNQFSGNTIYF.

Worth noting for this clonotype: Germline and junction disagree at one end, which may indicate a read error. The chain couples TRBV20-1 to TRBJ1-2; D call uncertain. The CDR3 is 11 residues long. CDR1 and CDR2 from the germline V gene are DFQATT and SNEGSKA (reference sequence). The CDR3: CSARDPGQSTF. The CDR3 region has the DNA TGCAGTGCTAGAGACCCGGGTCAGTCGACTTTC.

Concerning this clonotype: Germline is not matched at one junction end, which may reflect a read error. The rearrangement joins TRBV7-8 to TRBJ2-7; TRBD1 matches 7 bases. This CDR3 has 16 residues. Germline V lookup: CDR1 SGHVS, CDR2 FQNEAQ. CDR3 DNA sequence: TGTGCCAGCAGCTTAGTAGGGGGCGCGAGCTCCTACGAGCAGTGCTTC. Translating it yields CASSLVGGASSYEQCF.

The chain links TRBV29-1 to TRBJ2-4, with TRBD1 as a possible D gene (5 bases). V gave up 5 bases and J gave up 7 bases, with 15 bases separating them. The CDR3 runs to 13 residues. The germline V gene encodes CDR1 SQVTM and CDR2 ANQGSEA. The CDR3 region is CSVLRGWNNIQYF. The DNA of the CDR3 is TGCAGCGTTTTAAGGGGCTGGAACAACATTCAGTACTTC.

The CDR3 is CASSSLFATQYF. The CDR3 DNA reads as TGCGCCAGCAGCTCCCTTTTTGCTACGCAGTATTTT. The chain has TRBV5-1 and TRBJ2-3; D is uncertain. The CDR3 totals 12 residues. Trimming removed 3 bases from V and 8 bases from J, with 10 bases in between. CDR1 is SGHRS and CDR2 is YFSETQ in the germline V gene.